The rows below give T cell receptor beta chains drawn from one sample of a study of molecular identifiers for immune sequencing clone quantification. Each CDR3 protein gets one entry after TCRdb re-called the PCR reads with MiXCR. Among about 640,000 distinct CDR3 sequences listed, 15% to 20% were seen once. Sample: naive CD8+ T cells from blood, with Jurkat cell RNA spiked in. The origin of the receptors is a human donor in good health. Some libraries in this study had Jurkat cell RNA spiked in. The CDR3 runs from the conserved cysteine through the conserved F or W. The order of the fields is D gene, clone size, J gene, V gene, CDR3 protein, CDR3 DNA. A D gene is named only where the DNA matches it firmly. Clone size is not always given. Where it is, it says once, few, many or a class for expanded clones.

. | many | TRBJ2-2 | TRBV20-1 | CSAEDSQIENTGELFF | TGCAGTGCTGAGGACTCCCAAATTGAGAACACCGGGGAGCTGTTTTTT
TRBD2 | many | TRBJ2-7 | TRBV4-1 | CASSQASGVLYEQYF | TGCGCCAGCAGCCAAGCTAGCGGGGTTTTGTACGAGCAGTACTTC
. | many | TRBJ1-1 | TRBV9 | CASSVELNTEAFF | TGTGCCAGCAGCGTAGAGCTGAACACTGAAGCTTTCTTT
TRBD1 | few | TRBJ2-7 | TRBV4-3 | CASSHDTGTGVYEQYF | TGCGCCAGCAGCCATGATACCGGGACAGGGGTCTACGAGCAGTACTTC
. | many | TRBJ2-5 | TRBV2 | CASSGQYSEYF | TGTGCCAGCAGTGGACAGTATAGCGAGTACTTC
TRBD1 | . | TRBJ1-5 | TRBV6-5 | CASSYSPTAGGQPQHF | TGTGCCAGCAGCTACAGCCCCACGGCAGGGGGCCAGCCCCAGCATTTT
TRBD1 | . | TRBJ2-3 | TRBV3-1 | CASRGQNSTDTQYF | TGTGCCAGCAGGGGACAGAATAGCACAGATACGCAGTATTTT
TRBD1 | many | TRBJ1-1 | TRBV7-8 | CASSEADRDRNTEAFF | TGTGCCAGCAGCGAAGCTGATAGGGACAGGAACACTGAAGCTTTCTTT
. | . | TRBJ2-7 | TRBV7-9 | CASSRVGADEQYF | TGTGCCAGCAGCCGTGTGGGGGCGGACGAGCAGTACTTC
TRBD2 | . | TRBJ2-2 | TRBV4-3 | CASSHPSGGGNTGELFF | TGCGCCAGCAGCCACCCTAGCGGGGGGGGTAACACCGGGGAGCTGTTTTTT
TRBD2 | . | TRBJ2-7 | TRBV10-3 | CAISESVGTSGGESSYEQYF | TGTGCCATCAGTGAGTCAGTCGGGACTAGCGGGGGGGAAAGCTCCTACGAGCAGTACTTC
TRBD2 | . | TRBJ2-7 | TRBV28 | CASRLPLAVSSYEQYF | TGTGCCAGCAGGTTACCTCTAGCGGTGAGCTCCTACGAGCAGTACTTC
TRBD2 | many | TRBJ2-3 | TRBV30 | CAWVLVGGATDTQYF | TGTGCCTGGGTCCTCGTCGGGGGGGCCACAGATACGCAGTATTTT
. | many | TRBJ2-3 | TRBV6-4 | CASSDTTTDTQYF | TGTGCCAGCAGTGACACCACCACAGATACGCAGTATTTT
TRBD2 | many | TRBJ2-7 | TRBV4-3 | CASSQDGTSGRLSSYEQYF | TGCGCCAGCAGCCAAGATGGCACTAGCGGGAGGTTGAGCTCCTACGAGCAGTACTTC
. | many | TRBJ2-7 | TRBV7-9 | CASSPEDAAGREQYF | TGTGCCAGCAGCCCAGAGGACGCCGCCGGACGCGAGCAGTACTTC
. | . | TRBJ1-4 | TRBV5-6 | CASSLSSENLRNEKLFF | TGTGCCAGCAGCTTGTCGTCTGAAAATCTAAGGAATGAAAAACTGTTTTTT
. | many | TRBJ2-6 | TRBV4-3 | CASSQGHGVGANVLTF | TGCGCCAGCAGCCAAGGGCACGGGGTCGGGGCCAACGTCCTGACTTTC
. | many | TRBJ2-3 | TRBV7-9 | CASSLIVSYTDTQYF | TGTGCCAGCAGCTTAATAGTCAGCTACACAGATACGCAGTATTTT
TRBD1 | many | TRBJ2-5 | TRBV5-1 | CASSPPASGGAETQYF | TGCGCCAGCAGCCCCCCGGCGTCAGGGGGCGCGGAGACCCAGTACTTC
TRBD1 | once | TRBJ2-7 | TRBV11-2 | CASNPRDRGRYSYEQYF | TGTGCCAGCAACCCGCGGGACAGGGGACGATACTCCTACGAGCAGTACTTC
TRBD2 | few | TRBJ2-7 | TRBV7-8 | CASSLGRGGPRYEQYF | TGTGCCAGCAGCTTAGGACGCGGGGGGCCCCGCTACGAGCAGTACTTC
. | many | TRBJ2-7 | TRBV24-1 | CATGDPHEQYF | TGTGCCACCGGGGACCCCCACGAGCAGTACTTC
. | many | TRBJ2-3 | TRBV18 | CASSPAEGGSDTQYF | TGTGCCAGCTCACCAGCGGAGGGCGGCTCAGATACGCAGTATTTT
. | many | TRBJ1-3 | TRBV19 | CASSPTFVSSGNTIYF | TGTGCCAGTAGTCCAACATTCGTGAGCTCTGGAAACACCATATATTTT
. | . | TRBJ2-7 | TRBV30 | CAWSATEYEQYF | TGTGCCTGGAGTGCGACCGAGTACGAGCAGTACTTC
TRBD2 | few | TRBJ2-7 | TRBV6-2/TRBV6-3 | CASSYSQIRLAGAYEQYF | TGTGCCAGCAGTTACTCACAGATACGACTAGCGGGAGCCTACGAGCAGTACTTC
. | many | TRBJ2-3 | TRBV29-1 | CSVEDPAWGTDTQYF | TGCAGCGTTGAAGACCCGGCTTGGGGGACAGATACGCAGTATTTT
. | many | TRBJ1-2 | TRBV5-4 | CASSWDPTGGQDGYTF | TGTGCCAGCAGCTGGGACCCGACCGGGGGGCAGGATGGCTACACCTTC
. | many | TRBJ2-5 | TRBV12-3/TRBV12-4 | CASSLRDGPETQYF | TGTGCCAGCAGTTTGAGGGACGGTCCAGAGACCCAGTACTTC
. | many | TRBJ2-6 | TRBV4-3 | CASSQDLSSSGANVLTF | TGCGCCAGCAGCCAAGATCTTTCCAGCTCTGGGGCCAACGTCCTGACTTTC
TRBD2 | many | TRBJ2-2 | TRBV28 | CASSSASGRNTGELFF | TGTGCCAGCAGTTCAGCTAGCGGGCGGAACACCGGGGAGCTGTTTTTT
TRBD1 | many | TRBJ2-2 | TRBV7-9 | CASSERYRGLKTGELFF | TGTGCCAGCAGCGAACGATACAGGGGCCTTAAGACCGGGGAGCTGTTTTTT
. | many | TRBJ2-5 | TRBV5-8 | CASSPVGTEETQYF | TGTGCCAGCAGCCCGGTCGGGACTGAAGAGACCCAGTACTTC
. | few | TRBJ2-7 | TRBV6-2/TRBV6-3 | CASSRTEGLSYGQYF | TGTGCCAGCAGCCGGACCGAGGGTTTGTCCTACGGGCAGTACTTC
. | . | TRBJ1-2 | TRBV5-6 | CASSFRTDPGGYTF | TGTGCCAGCAGCTTTCGGACAGACCCTGGAGGCTACACCTTC
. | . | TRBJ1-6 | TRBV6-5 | CACSYEGGDSPLHF | TGTGCCTGCAGTTACGAGGGGGGAGACTCACCCCTCCACTTT
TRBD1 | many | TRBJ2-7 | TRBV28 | CASAIPGTGDHEQYF | TGTGCCAGCGCTATCCCCGGGACAGGGGACCACGAGCAGTACTTC
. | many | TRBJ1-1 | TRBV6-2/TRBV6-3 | CASRKRPGDMNTEAFF | TGTGCCAGCAGAAAACGACCAGGGGACATGAACACTGAAGCTTTCTTT
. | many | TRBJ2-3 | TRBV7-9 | CASSFRDDTDTQYF | TGTGCCAGCAGCTTCAGGGACGACACAGATACGCAGTATTTT